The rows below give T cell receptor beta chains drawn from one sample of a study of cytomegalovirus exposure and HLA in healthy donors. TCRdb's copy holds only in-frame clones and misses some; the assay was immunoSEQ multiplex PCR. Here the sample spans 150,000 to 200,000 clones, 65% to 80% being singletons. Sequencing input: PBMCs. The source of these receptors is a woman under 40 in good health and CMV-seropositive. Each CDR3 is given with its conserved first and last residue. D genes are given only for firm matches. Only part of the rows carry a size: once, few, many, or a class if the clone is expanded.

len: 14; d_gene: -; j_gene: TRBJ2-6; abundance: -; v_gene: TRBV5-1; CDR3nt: TGCGCCAGCAGCGAGGGGGTTGGGGCCAACGTCCTGACTTTC; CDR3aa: CASSEGVGANVLTF
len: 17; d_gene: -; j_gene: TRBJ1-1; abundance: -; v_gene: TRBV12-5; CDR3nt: TGTGCTAGTGGAAGGACTTTTCTTGCTTCCCCCTACACTGAAGCTTTCTTT; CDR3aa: CASGRTFLASPYTEAFF
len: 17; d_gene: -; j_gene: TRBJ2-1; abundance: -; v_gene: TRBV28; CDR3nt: TGTGCCAGCAGTCCCCCCGGGCGGGGCCGATCTAACAATGAGCAGTTCTTC; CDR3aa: CASSPPGRGRSNNEQFF
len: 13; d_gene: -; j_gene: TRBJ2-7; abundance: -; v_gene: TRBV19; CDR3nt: TGTGCCAGTAGTGACCGGGTCTCCTACGAGCAGTACTTC; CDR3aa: CASSDRVSYEQYF
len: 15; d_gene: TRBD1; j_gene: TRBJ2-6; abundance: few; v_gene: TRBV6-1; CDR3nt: TGTGCCAGTACAGGGGAGATCTCTGGGGCCAACGTCCTGACTTTC; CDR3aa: CASTGEISGANVLTF
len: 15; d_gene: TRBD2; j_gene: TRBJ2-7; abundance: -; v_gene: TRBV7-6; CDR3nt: TGTGCCAGCAGCTTAAGCGGGGGCTCGACCTACGAGCAGTACTTC; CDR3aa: CASSLSGGSTYEQYF
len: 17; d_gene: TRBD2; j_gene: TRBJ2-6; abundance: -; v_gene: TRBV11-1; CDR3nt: TGTGCCAGCAGACCCAGCGCGGGGGGGCCTGGGGCCAACGTCCTGACTTTC; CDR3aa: CASRPSAGGPGANVLTF
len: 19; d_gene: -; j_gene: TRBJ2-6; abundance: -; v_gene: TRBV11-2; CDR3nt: TGTGCCAGCAGCTCATGGACAGGAAGGAGGGTCTCTGGGGCCAACGTCCTGACTTTC; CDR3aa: CASSSWTGRRVSGANVLTF
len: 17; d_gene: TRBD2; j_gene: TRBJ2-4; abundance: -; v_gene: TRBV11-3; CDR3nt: TGTGCCAGCAGCTTAGATCGGAGGCGGGGGGGGATAAACATTCAGTACTTC; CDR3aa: CASSLDRRRGGINIQYF
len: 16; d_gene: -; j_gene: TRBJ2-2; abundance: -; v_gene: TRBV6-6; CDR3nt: TGTGCCAGCAGTTACAAAATCGTCCGGGATCACGGGGAGCTGTTTTTT; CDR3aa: CASSYKIVRDHGELFF
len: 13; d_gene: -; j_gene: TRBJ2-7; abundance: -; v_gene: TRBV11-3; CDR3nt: TGTGCCAGCAGCCAGCTGGAGATGTACGAGCAGTACTTC; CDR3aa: CASSQLEMYEQYF
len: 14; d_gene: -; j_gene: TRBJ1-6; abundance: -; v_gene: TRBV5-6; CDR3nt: TGTGCCAGCAGCTTGGGTTTAAGTCAGTCACCCCTCCACTTT; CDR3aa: CASSLGLSQSPLHF
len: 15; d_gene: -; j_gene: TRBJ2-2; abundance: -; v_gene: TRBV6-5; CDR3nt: TGTGCCAGCAGGAAGGCGGGTTTTACCACCGGGGAGCTGTTTTTT; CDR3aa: CASRKAGFTTGELFF
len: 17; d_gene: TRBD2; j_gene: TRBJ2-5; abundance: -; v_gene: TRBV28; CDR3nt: TGTGCCAGCAGTTTCCCGCTAGCGGGGGGCTTCCAAGAGACCCAGTACTTC; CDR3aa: CASSFPLAGGFQETQYF
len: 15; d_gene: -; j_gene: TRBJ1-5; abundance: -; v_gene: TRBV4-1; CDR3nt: TGCGCCAGCAGCCAAGATATTTTAATCCATCAGCCCCAGCATTTT; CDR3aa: CASSQDILIHQPQHF
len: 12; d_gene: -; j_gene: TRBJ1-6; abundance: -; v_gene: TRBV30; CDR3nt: TGTGCCTGCCGGTCTTATAATTCACCCCTCCACTTT; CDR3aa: CACRSYNSPLHF
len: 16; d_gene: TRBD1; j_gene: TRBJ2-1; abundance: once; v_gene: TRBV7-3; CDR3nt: TGTGCCAGCAGCCAACCAGGACAGGGCGCCTACAATGAGCAGTTCTTC; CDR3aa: CASSQPGQGAYNEQFF
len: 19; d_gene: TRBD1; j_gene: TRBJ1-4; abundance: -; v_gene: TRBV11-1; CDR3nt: TGTGCCAGCAGCCAGCGAGGGACAGGGGGCCTACTGAAGCCTGAAAAACTGTTTTTT; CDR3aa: CASSQRGTGGLLKPEKLFF
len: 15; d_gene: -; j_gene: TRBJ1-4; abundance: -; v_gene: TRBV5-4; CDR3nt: TGTGCCAGCAGCTCCCCAGGGGCAACTAATGAAAAACTGTTTTTT; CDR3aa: CASSSPGATNEKLFF
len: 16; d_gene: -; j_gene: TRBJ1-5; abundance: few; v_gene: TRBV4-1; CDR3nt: TGCGCCAGCAGCCAAGAAACGCGGCAGTTGAATCAGCCCCAGCATTTT; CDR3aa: CASSQETRQLNQPQHF
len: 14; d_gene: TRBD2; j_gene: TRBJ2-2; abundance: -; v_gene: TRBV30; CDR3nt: TGTGCCTGGAAACGGCGGGGGGGCGACGGGGAGCTGTTTTTT; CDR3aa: CAWKRRGGDGELFF